These 17 T cell receptor beta chains were all obtained from the same sample, sequenced in a study of tumor-infiltrating lymphocytes in primary liver carcinoma. A constant-region primer primed TCR beta cDNA synthesis from around 500 ng of total RNA. Slightly modified ARM-PCR, run as three nested multiplex PCR rounds, produced the TCR beta libraries. Researchers ran the first two PCR rounds for roughly 11 cycles each with TRBV1-TRBV30 forward primers and a C-beta reverse primer. TCRdb processed the multiplex PCR reads anew with MiXCR; each CDR3 protein has one entry. This table has approximately 340,000 distinct CDR3 sequences, 65% appearing once. Germline DNA was also extracted, while the blood RNA originated from unsorted whole blood. The sequencing sample was made of peripheral blood. The source of these receptors is a man aged 40-49 years with primary liver carcinoma and hepatitis B virus infection.

Comment on this clonotype: This may be a read error: a much more frequent sequence differs by one nucleotide. The rearrangement links TRBV6-6 to TRBJ2-3; TRBD2 aligns across 12 bases. V gave up 6 bases and J gave up 3 bases; unmatched junction bases: 10. This CDR3 comprises 17 residues. CDR1 MNHNY and CDR2 SVGAGI come from the germline V gene (reference sequence). In DNA, the CDR3 is TGTGCCAGCAGACCCGGGACTAGCGGGCCGGGGACAGATACGCAGTATTTT. Protein sequence: CASRPGTSGPGTDTQYF.

About this clonotype: A read error may account for a junction end that differs from germline. This chain links TRBV6-5 with TRBJ2-5; a possible D gene is TRBD1 (5 bases). CDR1 and CDR2 from the germline V gene are MNHEY and SVGAGI. This CDR3 is built from 14 residues. CDR3 DNA sequence: TGTGCCATCAGTCACGGGTGGGGCCGAGAGACCCAGTACTTC. This translates into CAISHGWGRETQYF.

This clonotype was seen many times. The chain carries TRBV29-1 and TRBJ2-1; D perhaps matches TRBD1 (5 bases). The V gene's germline CDR1 is SQVTM and CDR2 ANQGSEA. This CDR3 contains 16 residues. V lost 3 bases, J lost 4 bases, and 19 bases lay in between. The CDR3 DNA is TGCAGCGTTGATGCCCACCGGGTAGGGGCGTACAATGAGCAGTTCTTC. Translating gives CSVDAHRVGAYNEQFF.

The chain recombines TRBV25-1 with TRBJ2-3; 8 bases line up with TRBD1. Germline V lookup: CDR1 MGHDK, CDR2 SYGVNS. V lost 6 bases, J lost 2 bases, and 7 bases stayed unmatched. The CDR3 is 15 amino acids. The CDR3 nucleotides read TGTGCCAGCAGCCCCCGGGACAGGCACACAGATACGCAGTATTTT. It specifies CASSPRDRHTDTQYF.

Only one count was recorded for this clonotype. The chain links TRBV4-1 to TRBJ2-1; D could derive from TRBD1 or TRBD2 (5 bases each). V lost 1 base and J lost 4, with 14 bases in between. Germline-derived CDR1 and CDR2 are MGHRA and YSYEKL. The CDR3 has 16 residues. The CDR3 nucleotides are TGCGCCAGCAGCCAAGGCTGGTCGGGACGGTACAATGAGCAGTTCTTC. The encoded protein is CASSQGWSGRYNEQFF.

Comment on this clonotype: This may be a read error, as it is one base from a much larger clone. This chain links TRBV5-1 with TRBJ2-3, with D maybe TRBD2 (5 bases). The V end lost 2 bases, the J end lost 2 bases, and 9 bases lay between the germline ends. The CDR3 loop spans 14 amino acids. From germline, CDR1 is SGHRS and CDR2 YFSETQ. The CDR3 sequence is CASSFERVTDTQYF. For the CDR3, the DNA is TGCGCCAGCAGCTTTGAGAGGGTCACAGATACGCAGTATTTT.

The CDR3 bases are TGTGACAACAGTGAAGCCCAGGGAGACTACGAGCAGTACTTC. This codes for CDNSEAQGDYEQYF. This chain joins TRBV6-1 and TRBJ2-7; D possibly matches TRBD1 or TRBD2 (5 bases each). CDR3 size: 14 residues. Germline V CDR1 and CDR2: MNHNS, SASEGT.

The chain combines TRBV4-1 with TRBJ2-5; D remains unclear. Germline V gives CDR1 MGHRA, CDR2 YSYEKL. V was trimmed by 5 bases and J by 1 base, leaving 11 bases between them. CDR3 length equals 14 residues. The CDR3 sequence is CASSFSASQETQYF. The CDR3 region has the DNA TGCGCCAGCAGCTTCTCGGCTAGCCAAGAGACCCAGTACTTC.

This clonotype was detected only once. A junction boundary mismatches the germline segment, possibly from a read error. The V call is TRBV11-2, the J call TRBJ2-1; 13 bases match TRBD2. Germline assignment: CDR1 SGHAT and CDR2 FQNNGV. The CDR3 loop spans 16 amino acids. CDR3 DNA sequence: TGTACCAGAAGCTCCCAAGGACTAGCGGGAGACAGTGAGCAGTTCTTC. This codes for CTRSSQGLAGDSEQFF.

The V call is TRBV29-1, the J call TRBJ2-3, with 8 bases lining up with TRBD2. There are 16 residues in the CDR3. Germline values: CDR1 SQVTM, CDR2 ANQGSEA. CDR3 in amino acids: CMVEGTSGRNTDTQYF. CDR3 nucleotides: TGCATGGTTGAAGGGACTAGTGGGAGGAACACAGATACGCAGTATTTT.

A note on this clonotype: A much larger clonotype is one base distant, so this may be a read error. No conserved phenylalanine or tryptophan ends this CDR3, so it is likely a read error. The chain has TRBV6-5 and TRBJ2-5; D gene uncertain. The V gene's germline CDR1 is MNHEY and CDR2 SVGAGI. The CDR3 loop spans 12 amino acids. Trimming shortened V by 5 bases and J by 4 bases, and 8 bases separated the two germline ends. CDR3 in DNA: TGTGCCAGCAGTGAGAACCTAGAGACCCAGTACTTA. Amino acids: CASSENLETQYL.

This clonotype was seen a handful of times. This sequence joins TRBV4-1 and TRBJ1-6, with D hard to call. The CDR3 totals 14 residues. Germline V gives CDR1 MGHRA, CDR2 YSYEKL. The V gene lost 0 bases and the J gene lost 10 bases, with 10 bases spanning the gap. CDR3 DNA sequence: TGCGCCAGCAGCCAAGAGGGCAGGCACTCACCCCTCCACTTT. It codes for CASSQEGRHSPLHF.

This clonotype was observed a few times. Just one base apart from a much larger clone, this may be a read error. The DNA of the CDR3 is TGTGCCAGCAGGCCCTCCCAGCAACATCAGCCCCAGCATTTT. It specifies CASRPSQQHQPQHF. The V call is TRBV12-3 or TRBV12-4, the J call TRBJ1-5; D remains unclear. Trimming shortened V by 6 bases and J by 5 bases, and 14 bases separated the two germline ends. The CDR3 extends over 14 amino acids.

This clonotype was counted once. This CDR3 is missing its conserved last phenylalanine or tryptophan, likely due to a read error. The gene calls are TRBV11-2 and TRBJ2-6; maybe TRBD2 (6 bases). CDR1 and CDR2 (germline): SGHAT, FQNNGV. CDR3 size: 18 residues. CDR3 coding DNA: TGTGCCAGCGGCTTAGGGGCGGGGCCCGGGTCTGGGGCCAACGTCCTGACTTTA. Its protein is CASGLGAGPGSGANVLTL.

To note about this clonotype: A much more abundant neighbour one base away suggests this may be a read error. The V call is TRBV12-3 or TRBV12-4, the J call TRBJ2-3, with D possibly called TRBD1 or TRBD2 (5 bases each). This CDR3 has 17 residues. CDR3 in DNA: TGTACCAGCAGTTTCCGGGGCCCGACCCGACCCACAGATACGCAGTATTTT. Its protein is CTSSFRGPTRPTDTQYF.

Worth noting for this clonotype: A much bigger clone sits one base away, suggesting this may be a read error. The V gene is TRBV6-6, the J gene TRBJ2-4; a weak D match, TRBD1 (6 bases). The germline V gene has CDR1 MNHNY and CDR2 SVGAGI (reference sequence). This CDR3 has 15 residues. The CDR3 reads CAGSEQGLAKNIQYF. For the CDR3, the DNA is TGTGCCGGCAGTGAACAGGGCCTAGCCAAAAACATTCAGTACTTC.

This clonotype was counted at least ten times. The V gene is TRBV11-2, the J gene TRBJ2-7; 9 nucleotides align to TRBD1. Germline V gene sequence: CDR1 SGHAT, CDR2 FQNNGV. The CDR3 totals 14 residues. J gave up 4 bases and V 1 base, and 2 bases lay outside the gene matches. The CDR3: CASSLGGTGYEQYF. The CDR3 DNA follows: TGTGCCAGCAGCTTAGGGGGGACAGGGTACGAGCAGTACTTC.